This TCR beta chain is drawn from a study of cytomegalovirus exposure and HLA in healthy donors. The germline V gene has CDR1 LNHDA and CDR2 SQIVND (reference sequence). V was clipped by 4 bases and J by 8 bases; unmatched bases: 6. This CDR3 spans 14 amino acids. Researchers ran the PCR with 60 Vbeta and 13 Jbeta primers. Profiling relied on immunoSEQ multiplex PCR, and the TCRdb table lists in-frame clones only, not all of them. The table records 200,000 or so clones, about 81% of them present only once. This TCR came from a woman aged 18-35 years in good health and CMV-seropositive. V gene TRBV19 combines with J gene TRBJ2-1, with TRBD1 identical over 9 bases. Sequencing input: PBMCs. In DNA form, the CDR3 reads TGTGCCAGTAGTACCGGGACAGGGTACGATGAGCAGTTCTTC. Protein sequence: CASSTGTGYDEQFF.